This TCR beta chain was sequenced for a study of T cell responses to AZD1222 COVID-19 vaccine. Findings and caveats of the study: Possibly, clonal diversity was underestimated; donors were largely white British and included more females. Spike regions recognized by vaccine-associated CD4 TCRs spanned the protein, led by 160-218 and 743-854.

Clones were read by immunoSEQ multiplex PCR, and TCRdb kept only the in-frame ones, dropping some. The table lists about 90,000 clones, around 85% of them singletons. Losses at the gene ends were 3 bases for V and 1 base for J; bases not matched to a gene: 2. CDR1 is SGHRS, CDR2 YFSETQ, per germline. The length of the CDR3 is 14 residues. As regards this clone: Its antigen remains unknown.

The J gene is TRBJ2-3, the V gene TRBV5-1; 7 bases agree with TRBD2. The sequence was collected from an adult who received the AZD1222 COVID-19 vaccine. This specimen was peripheral blood, taken 28 days after the second AZD1222 dose. The CDR3 loop reads CASSSLAGTDTQYF. The CDR3 bases are TGCGCCAGCAGCTCTCTAGCGGGCACAGATACGCAGTATTTT.